This T cell receptor (beta chain) was sequenced during a study of Ad26.COV2.S vaccination and SARS-CoV-2 variants. In the study overall: Donor joined the COV1001 Ad26.COV2.S trial arm.

Treatment described: some 20 received Ad26.COV2.S at low or high dose, single or two shots; 5 received placebo; per-sample allocation not given. The samples date from day 63 after the first vaccine or placebo injection. Germline V gene sequence: CDR1 SGHRS, CDR2 YFSETQ. With 0 bases removed from V and 3 bases from J, the gap between germline ends came to 10 bases. This CDR3 has 14 amino acids. Clones were sequenced by immunoSEQ multiplex PCR, and TCRdb holds only the in-frame ones, with some missing. The sample lists around 320,000 clones, approximately 80% occurring once. General observations from the study: Total T cell responses were possibly underestimated by TCR breadth and depth analyses. People who got the vaccine or the placebo had similar non-spike TCR breadth.

Details on this clone: Its antigen is not known.

The chain is built from TRBV5-1 and TRBJ2-7; maybe TRBD1 (5 bases). The sequences come from peripheral blood, collected in a trial of Ad26.COV2.S vaccine versus placebo. The receptor was isolated from a person between 18 and 60 years old who received the Ad26.COV2.S COVID-19 vaccine or a placebo. The CDR3 sequence: CASSLGRASYEQYF. The CDR3 DNA reads as TGCGCCAGCAGCTTGGGCAGGGCTAGCTACGAGCAGTACTTC.